The sequence of this T cell receptor beta chain was determined in a study of shared clonotypes between healthy human individuals. At the level of the study: Each donor contributed plates that comprised three CD4 naive, three CD4 memory, two CD8 naive and one CD8 memory. General study results and limits: Of the naive CD4 clonotypes, about 5.4% were shared across four donors. On the whole, naive subsets had larger estimated richness than memory subsets had.

Note on this clone: Its cognate antigen is unknown. This CDR3 is also generated by other DNA sequences in the sample.

CD4+ cells yielded CD45RA+ naive and CD45RA-negative memory subsets. Some clones are missing from TCRdb's copy, which holds only in-frame ones; the method was immunoSEQ multiplex PCR. The repertoire consists of around 750,000 clones, with approximately 74% occurring once and the leading ten covering 1.5% to 2%. Germline assignment: CDR1 SGHRS and CDR2 YFSETQ. V dropped 5 bases and J dropped 3 bases, with 9 bases sitting between them. The CDR3 sequence is 13 residues long. The chain joins TRBV5-1 to TRBJ1-5; possibly TRBD1 for D (5 bases). Material: memory CD4+ T cells sorted from blood. The subset here: CD45RA-negative fraction. The sequence was collected from a woman aged 25 to 39 in good health. CDR3 DNA: TGCGCCAGCAGGGGAGGGGACAATCAGCCCCAGCATTTT. It encodes CASRGGDNQPQHF.